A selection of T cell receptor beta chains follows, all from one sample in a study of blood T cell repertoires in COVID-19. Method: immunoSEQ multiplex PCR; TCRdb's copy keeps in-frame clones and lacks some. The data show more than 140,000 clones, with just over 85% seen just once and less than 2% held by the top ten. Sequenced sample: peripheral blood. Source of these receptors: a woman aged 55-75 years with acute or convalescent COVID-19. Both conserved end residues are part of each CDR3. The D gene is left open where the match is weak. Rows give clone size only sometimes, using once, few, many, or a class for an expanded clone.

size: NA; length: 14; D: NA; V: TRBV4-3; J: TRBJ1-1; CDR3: CASSQGTRNTEAFF; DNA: TGCGCCAGCAGCCAAGGGACAAGGAACACTGAAGCTTTCTTT
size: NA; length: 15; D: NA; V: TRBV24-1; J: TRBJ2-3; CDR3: CATSDPDSPTDTQYF; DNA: TGTGCCACCAGTGATCCGGACAGCCCCACAGATACGCAGTATTTT
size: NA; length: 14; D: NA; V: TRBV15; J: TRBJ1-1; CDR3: CATSRETENTEAFF; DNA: TGTGCCACCAGCAGGGAGACAGAGAACACTGAAGCTTTCTTT
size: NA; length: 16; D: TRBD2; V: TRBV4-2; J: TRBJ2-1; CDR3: CASSQVSRGAYNEQFF; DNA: TGTGCCAGCAGCCAAGTTTCGCGGGGGGCATACAATGAGCAGTTCTTC
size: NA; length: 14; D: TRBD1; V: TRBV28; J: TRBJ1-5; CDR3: CASSFGQGNQPQHF; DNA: TGTGCCAGCAGTTTCGGACAGGGGAATCAGCCCCAGCATTTT
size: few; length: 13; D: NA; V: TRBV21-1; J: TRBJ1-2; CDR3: CASSKNRGSGYTF; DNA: TGTGCCAGCAGCAAAAACAGGGGATCGGGCTACACCTTC
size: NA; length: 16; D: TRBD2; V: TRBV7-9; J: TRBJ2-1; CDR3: CASSRKLAGYYNEQFF; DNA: TGTGCCAGCAGTCGAAAGCTAGCGGGGTATTACAATGAGCAGTTCTTC
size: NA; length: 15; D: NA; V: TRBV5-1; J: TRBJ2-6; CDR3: CASSLSGSGANVLTF; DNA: TGCGCCAGCAGCTTGTCAGGGTCTGGGGCCAACGTCCTGACTTTC
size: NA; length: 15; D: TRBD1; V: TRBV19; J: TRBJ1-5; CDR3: CASSSGQGATQPQHF; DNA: TGTGCCAGTAGTTCAGGACAGGGGGCGACTCAGCCCCAGCATTTT
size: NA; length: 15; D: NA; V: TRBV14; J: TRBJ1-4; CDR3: CASSHIFATNEKLFF; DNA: TGTGCCAGCAGCCATATCTTTGCAACTAATGAAAAACTGTTTTTT
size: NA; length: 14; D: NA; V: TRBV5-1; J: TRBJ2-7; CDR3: CASSLGGTSYEQYF; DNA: TGCGCCAGCAGCTTAGGGGGAACGTCCTACGAGCAGTACTTC
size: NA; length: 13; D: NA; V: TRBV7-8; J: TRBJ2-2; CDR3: CAGGMHLTGELFF; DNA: TGTGCCGGCGGAATGCACCTCACCGGGGAGCTGTTTTTT
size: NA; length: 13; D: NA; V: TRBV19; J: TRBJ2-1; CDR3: CATRESSYNEQFF; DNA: TGTGCCACCCGGGAGAGCTCCTACAATGAGCAGTTCTTC
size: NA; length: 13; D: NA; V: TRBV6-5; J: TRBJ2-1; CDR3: CASSVTVYNEQFF; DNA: TGTGCCAGCAGCGTGACAGTTTACAATGAGCAGTTCTTC
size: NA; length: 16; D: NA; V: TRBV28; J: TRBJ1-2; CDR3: CASSPPTEQGSQGYTF; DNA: TGTGCCAGCAGTCCGCCCACCGAACAGGGCTCTCAAGGCTACACCTTC
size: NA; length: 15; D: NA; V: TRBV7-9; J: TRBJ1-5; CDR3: CASSPAGNSNQPQHF; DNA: TGTGCCAGCAGCCCCGCAGGGAATAGCAATCAGCCCCAGCATTTT
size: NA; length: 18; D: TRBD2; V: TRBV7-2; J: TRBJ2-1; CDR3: CASSLANGAGGFYNEQFF; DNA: TGTGCCAGCAGCTTAGCGAACGGCGCGGGGGGATTTTACAATGAGCAGTTCTTC
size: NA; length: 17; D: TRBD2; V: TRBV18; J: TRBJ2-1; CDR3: CASSPLGASGGYNEQFF; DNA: TGTGCCAGCTCACCACTCGGGGCTAGCGGGGGGTACAATGAGCAGTTCTTC
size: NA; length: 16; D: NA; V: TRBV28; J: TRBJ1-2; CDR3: CASSLTGGTSSYGYTF; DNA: TGTGCCAGCAGTTTAACAGGCGGAACCTCCAGCTATGGCTACACCTTC
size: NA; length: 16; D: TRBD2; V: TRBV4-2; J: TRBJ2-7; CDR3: CASSPGLAGAAYEQYF; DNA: TGTGCCAGCAGCCCGGGACTAGCGGGGGCTGCCTACGAGCAGTACTTC
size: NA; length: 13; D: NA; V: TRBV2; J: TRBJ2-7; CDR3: CASSEQGSYEQYF; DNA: TGTGCCAGCAGTGAGCAGGGGTCCTACGAGCAGTACTTC
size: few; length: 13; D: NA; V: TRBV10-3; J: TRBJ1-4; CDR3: CATEQGPNEKLFF; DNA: TGTGCCACCGAACAGGGCCCGAATGAAAAACTGTTTTTT
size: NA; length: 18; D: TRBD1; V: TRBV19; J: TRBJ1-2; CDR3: CASSKGLWDRSSNYGYTF; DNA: TGTGCCAGTAGCAAAGGGTTATGGGACAGGTCGTCTAACTATGGCTACACCTTC
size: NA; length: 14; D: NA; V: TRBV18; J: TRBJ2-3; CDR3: CASSPGLSTDTQYF; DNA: TGTGCCAGCTCTCCGGGACTCAGCACAGATACGCAGTATTTT
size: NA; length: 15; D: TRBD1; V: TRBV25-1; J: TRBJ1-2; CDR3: CASSERTGGWGGYTF; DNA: TGTGCCAGCAGTGAAAGGACAGGGGGCTGGGGAGGCTACACCTTC
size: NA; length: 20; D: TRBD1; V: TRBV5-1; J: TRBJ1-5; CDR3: CASSPRWDRIYSQGNQPQHF; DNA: TGCGCCAGCAGCCCACGATGGGACAGGATATATAGTCAGGGCAATCAGCCCCAGCATTTT
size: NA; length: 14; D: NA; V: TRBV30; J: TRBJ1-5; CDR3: CAWSVLPSNQPQHF; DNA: TGTGCCTGGAGTGTACTGCCTAGCAATCAGCCCCAGCATTTT
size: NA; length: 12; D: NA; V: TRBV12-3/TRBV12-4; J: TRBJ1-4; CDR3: CASLRAGEKLFF; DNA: TGTGCCTCTCTGAGGGCAGGTGAAAAACTGTTTTTT
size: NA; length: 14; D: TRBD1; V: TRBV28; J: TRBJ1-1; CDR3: CASRGTGRRTEAFF; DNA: TGTGCCAGCAGGGGGACAGGGCGGCGGACTGAAGCTTTCTTT
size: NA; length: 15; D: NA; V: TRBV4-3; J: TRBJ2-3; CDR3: CASSQEARAGDTQYF; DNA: TGCGCCAGCAGCCAAGAGGCCAGGGCAGGGGATACGCAGTATTTT
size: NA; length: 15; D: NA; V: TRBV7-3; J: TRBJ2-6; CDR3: CASSTTTLGANVLTF; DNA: TGTGCCAGCAGCACGACAACCCTTGGGGCCAACGTCCTGACTTTC
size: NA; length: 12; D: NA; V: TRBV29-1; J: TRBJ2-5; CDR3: CSVEQGKETQYF; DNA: TGCAGCGTCGAACAGGGAAAAGAGACCCAGTACTTC
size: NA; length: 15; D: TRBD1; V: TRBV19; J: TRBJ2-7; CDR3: CASSMTGTGIYEQYF; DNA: TGTGCCAGTAGTATGACCGGGACAGGGATCTACGAGCAGTACTTC
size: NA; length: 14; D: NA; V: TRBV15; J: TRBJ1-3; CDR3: CATSRDRGGNTIYF; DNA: TGTGCCACCAGCAGAGACAGGGGCGGAAACACCATATATTTT
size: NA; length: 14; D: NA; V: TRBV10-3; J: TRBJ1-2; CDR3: CASRSRDIDYGYTF; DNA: TGTGCCAGCCGATCCCGGGACATTGACTATGGCTACACCTTC
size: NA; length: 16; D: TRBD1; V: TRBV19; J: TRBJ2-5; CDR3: CASSTLRTGGGETQYF; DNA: TGTGCCAGTAGTACCCTCCGGACAGGGGGCGGAGAGACCCAGTACTTC
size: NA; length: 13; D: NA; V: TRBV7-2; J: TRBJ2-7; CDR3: CASSQGGGWEQYF; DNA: TGTGCCAGCAGCCAGGGGGGAGGTTGGGAGCAGTACTTC
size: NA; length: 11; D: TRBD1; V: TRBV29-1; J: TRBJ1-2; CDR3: CSVDRGYGYTF; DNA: TGCAGCGTCGACAGGGGTTACGGCTACACCTTC
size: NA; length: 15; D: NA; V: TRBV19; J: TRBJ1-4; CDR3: CASAKTGLNNEKLFF; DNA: TGTGCCAGTGCCAAAACCGGGTTAAATAATGAAAAACTGTTTTTT
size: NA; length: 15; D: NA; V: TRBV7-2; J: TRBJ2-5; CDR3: CASSSTGSAMETQYF; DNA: TGTGCCAGCAGCAGCACAGGGTCGGCTATGGAGACCCAGTACTTC
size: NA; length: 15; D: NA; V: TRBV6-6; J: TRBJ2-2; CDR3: CASSNREANTGELFF; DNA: TGTGCCAGCAGCAACAGGGAAGCGAACACCGGGGAGCTGTTTTTT
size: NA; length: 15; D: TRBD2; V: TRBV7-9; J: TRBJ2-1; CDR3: CANHSGGAEGNEQFF; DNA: TGTGCCAACCACAGCGGGGGGGCCGAGGGCAATGAGCAGTTCTTC
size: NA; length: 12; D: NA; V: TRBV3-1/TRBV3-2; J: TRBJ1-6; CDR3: CASSPQGGPLHF; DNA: TGTGCCAGCAGCCCCCAGGGTGGACCCCTCCACTTT
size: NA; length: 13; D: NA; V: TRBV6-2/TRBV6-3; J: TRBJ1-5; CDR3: CASSKRGNQPQHF; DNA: TGTGCCAGCAGTAAAAGGGGTAATCAGCCCCAGCATTTT
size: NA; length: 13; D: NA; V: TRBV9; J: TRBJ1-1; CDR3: CASSGGTYTEAFF; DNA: TGTGCCAGCAGCGGAGGGACATACACTGAAGCTTTCTTT
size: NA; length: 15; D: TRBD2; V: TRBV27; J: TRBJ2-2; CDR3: CASRGGLANTGELFF; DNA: TGTGCCAGCAGGGGAGGACTAGCGAACACCGGGGAGCTGTTTTTT
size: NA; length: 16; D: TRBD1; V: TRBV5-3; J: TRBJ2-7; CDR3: CARSLSAGGVPYEQYF; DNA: TGTGCCAGAAGCTTGTCCGCAGGGGGAGTTCCCTACGAGCAGTACTTC
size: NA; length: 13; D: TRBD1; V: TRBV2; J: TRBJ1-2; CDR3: CASRQGAGYGYTF; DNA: TGTGCCAGCAGACAGGGGGCTGGTTATGGCTACACCTTC
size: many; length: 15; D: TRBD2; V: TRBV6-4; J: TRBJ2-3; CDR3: CASSDRAGGPDTQYF; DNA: TGTGCCAGCAGTGACCGAGCGGGGGGCCCAGATACGCAGTATTTT
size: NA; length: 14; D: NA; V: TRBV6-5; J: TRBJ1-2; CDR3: CASRAGGLDYGYTF; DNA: TGTGCCAGCAGGGCGGGGGGCCTTGACTATGGCTACACCTTC
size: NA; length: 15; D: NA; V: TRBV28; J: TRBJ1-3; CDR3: CASSSFQGSGNTIYF; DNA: TGTGCCAGCAGTAGTTTCCAGGGCTCTGGAAACACCATATATTTT
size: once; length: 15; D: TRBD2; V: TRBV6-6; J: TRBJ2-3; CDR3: CASKDPGGSTDTQYF; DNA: TGTGCCAGCAAAGACCCGGGGGGAAGCACAGATACGCAGTATTTT